One sample yielded the 20 T cell receptor beta chains listed below, sequenced in a study of metastatic and nonmetastatic thyroid tumors. TCRdb used MiXCR to call clones anew from the PCR reads. The sample lists about 92,000 clones, about 15% occurring once. Patients were all untreated before their thyroid surgery. Sequenced sample: blood. The receptors were gathered from a female donor with papillary thyroid cancer or a benign thyroid nodule (not recorded which). Some clones in this sample may be carry-over from other donors' samples.

This clone was observed many times. CDR3 sequence reads: CASSSQGPFTQYF. The DNA of the CDR3 is TGTGCCAGCAGCTCACAGGGCCCTTTTACGCAGTATTTT. This chain links TRBV5-8 with TRBJ2-3; the D gene is possibly TRBD1 (6 bases). This CDR3 spans 13 amino acids. Trimming removed 3 bases from V and 8 bases from J, with 13 bases in between. Looked up from germline, CDR1 is SGHTS and CDR2 is YDEGEE.

A few counts support this clone. This may come from a read error, since a much larger clone is one base off. The chain is built from TRBV5-5 and TRBJ1-2; no clear D gene. Germline V CDR1 and CDR2: SGHKS, YYEKEE (reference sequence). This CDR3 contains 16 residues. V shed 3 bases and J shed 2 bases, with 17 bases lying between them. CDR3 sequence: CASSYGEWGRNYGYTF. In nucleotides, the CDR3 is TGTGCCAGCAGCTATGGGGAATGGGGTAGAAACTATGGCTACACCTTC.

This clone was recorded many times. V gene TRBV19 combines with J gene TRBJ1-5, with TRBD1 as a possible D gene (5 bases). V gave up 3 bases and J gave up 0 bases, with 9 bases separating them. Germline V gives CDR1 LNHDA, CDR2 SQIVND (reference sequence). CDR3 length: 15 amino acids. CDR3 bases: TGTGCCAGTAGTATCGGGGGTGGTAGCAATCAGCCCCAGCATTTT. It encodes CASSIGGGSNQPQHF.

With respect to this clone: A much larger clone lies one base from this, so it may be a read error. Additional DNA sequences in this sample encode the identical CDR3. This chain connects TRBV9 to TRBJ2-1, with 13 bases matching TRBD2. The CDR3 runs to 19 residues. From germline, CDR1 is SGDLS and CDR2 YYNGEE. The V gene end was trimmed by 1 base and the J gene end by 4 bases; junction bases not matched to a gene: 11. The CDR3 here is CASSVSGLAGPSSYNEQFF. The CDR3 bases are TGTGCCAGCAGCGTATCGGGACTAGCGGGGCCGAGCTCATACAATGAGCAGTTCTTC.

This clone was seen more than once but under ten times. Possible read error: a much larger clone is one base away. This specimen includes other DNA sequences encoding the same CDR3. The chain has TRBV3-1 and TRBJ2-2, with 11 positions matching TRBD2. The CDR3 is 18 residues long. Germline trimming cut 0 bases from V and 5 bases from J; bases unmatched to any gene: 8. Germline CDR1 is LGHDT and CDR2 is YNNKEL (reference sequence). DNA for the CDR3: TGTGCCAGCAGCCAAGAGGGGCTAGCGGGGGGCGGAACCGGGGAGCTGTTTTTT. Residues: CASSQEGLAGGGTGELFF.

The sample holds many counts of this clone. The CDR3 loop reads CASSWTGGGLQETQYF. For the CDR3, the DNA is TGCGCCAGCAGCTGGACAGGGGGCGGCCTCCAAGAGACCCAGTACTTC. The chain couples TRBV5-1 to TRBJ2-5, with 11 bases that match TRBD1. This CDR3 region has 16 residues. The V gene's germline CDR1 is SGHRS and CDR2 YFSETQ. The trim removed 3 bases at V and 1 base at J, leaving 5 bases unmatched.

This clone came up many times. The gene calls are TRBV6-6 and TRBJ1-6, with a weak D call TRBD1 (6 bases). V was cut by 2 bases and J by 8 bases, with 16 bases left in between. The CDR3 contains 16 residues. CDR1 is MNHNY and CDR2 is SVGAGI in the germline V gene (reference sequence). This chain's CDR3 is CASSYVLGAGDSPLHF. As DNA, the CDR3 is TGTGCCAGCAGTTACGTTTTGGGGGCAGGGGATTCACCCCTCCACTTT.

This rearrangement joins TRBV4-1 to TRBJ1-1, with D unresolved. With 1 base removed from V and 3 bases from J, the gap between germline ends came to 15 bases. Germline CDR1 MGHRA, CDR2 YSYEKL. The CDR3 totals 16 residues. The CDR3 DNA reads TGCGCCAGCAGCCAAGGGGCGTGGCCGGGCGACACTGAAGCTTTCTTT. Encoded protein: CASSQGAWPGDTEAFF.

Many counts were recorded for this clone. This chain joins TRBV9 and TRBJ2-3; no reliable D call. CDR3 length: 15 amino acids. Germline loops: CDR1 SGDLS, CDR2 YYNGEE. The V end lost 0 bases, the J end lost 1 base, and 9 bases lay between the germline ends. CDR3 sequence (DNA): TGTGCCAGCAGCGTAGTTGGCATCGGCACAGATACGCAGTATTTT. Protein product: CASSVVGIGTDTQYF. Filled out from reference TRBV9 and TRBJ2-3, the complete variable domain reads DSGVTQTPKHLITATGQRVTLRCSPRSGDLSVYWYQQSLDQGLQFLIQYYNGEERAKGNILERFSAQQFPDLHSELNLSSLELGDSALYFCASSVVGIGTDTQYFGPGTRLTVL.

Points on this clone: This clone may be a read error of a much larger clone one base away. The V gene is TRBV11-2, the J gene TRBJ2-2, with D perhaps TRBD1 (7 bases). Germline V gene data show CDR1 as SGHAT and CDR2 as FQNNGV. CDR3 length: 15 residues. The CDR3 region is CASSRGTDNTWELFF. CDR3 in DNA: TGTGCCAGCAGCCGGGGGACAGACAACACCTGGGAGCTGTTTTTT.

This clone was detected many times. J is TRBJ1-1 and V is TRBV28; 11 bases are a match to TRBD1. Germline trimming cut 5 bases from V and 0 bases from J; bases unmatched to any gene: 14. The CDR3 has 19 amino acids. Germline assignment: CDR1 MDHEN and CDR2 SYDVKM. CDR3 coding DNA: TGTGCCAGCAGTCCCTCGTCCGGGACAGGGGGTTACTTGAACACTGAAGCTTTCTTT. It is translated as CASSPSSGTGGYLNTEAFF.

This clone was seen more than once but under ten times. The rearrangement uses TRBV28 and TRBJ1-2; TRBD1 is a possible D gene (6 bases). This CDR3 has 12 residues. The V gene's germline CDR1 is MDHEN and CDR2 SYDVKM. Trimming cost V 5 bases and J 9 bases, with 13 bases left between them. The CDR3 sequence is CASSPTGLCYTF. In DNA form, the CDR3 reads TGTGCCAGCAGTCCGACAGGTTTATGCTACACCTTC.

This clone has at least ten counts. The chain couples TRBV28 to TRBJ1-1; unclear D gene. Germline lookup yields CDR1 MDHEN and CDR2 SYDVKM. Trimming took 6 bases from V and 5 from J, leaving 7 bases between them. The CDR3 is 11 residues long. For the CDR3, the DNA is TGTGCCAGCAGCCGCGGAACTGAAGCTTTCTTT. It is translated as CASSRGTEAFF.

This clone was picked up many times. The chain is built from TRBV4-2 and TRBJ1-1; TRBD1 matches 7 bases. The germline V gene has CDR1 LGHNA and CDR2 YNFKEQ. The CDR3 covers 16 residues. V was pared by 4 bases and J by 4 bases, with 12 bases of the junction left unmatched. The CDR3 coding sequence is TGTGCCAGCAGCCGCCACACTCCGACAGGGAGCACTGAAGCTTTCTTT. It encodes CASSRHTPTGSTEAFF.

This clone was recorded a few times. The rearrangement links TRBV29-1 to TRBJ2-7; D unclear. Germline V lookup: CDR1 SQVTM, CDR2 ANQGSEA. Trimming pared 4 bases from V and 1 base from J, leaving 14 bases between. The CDR3 extends over 14 amino acids. CDR3 in amino acids: CSVGVAGSSYEQYF. CDR3 in DNA: TGCAGCGTTGGGGTCGCCGGGTCGTCCTACGAGCAGTACTTC.

The chain combines TRBV30 with TRBJ2-3; 8 bases line up with TRBD2. The V gene end was trimmed by 2 bases and the J gene end by 10 bases; junction bases not matched to a gene: 11. This CDR3 region has 14 residues. Looked up from germline, CDR1 is GTSNPN and CDR2 is SVGIG (reference sequence). CDR3 sequence reads: CAWSWSGGPTAQYF. The CDR3 nucleotides are TGTGCCTGGAGTTGGTCGGGGGGGCCGACGGCGCAGTATTTT.

This clone came up many times. CDR3 sequence (DNA): TGCGCCAGCAGAGTTGACCGAGATTATGGCTACACCTTC. This codes for CASRVDRDYGYTF. V is TRBV5-1 and J is TRBJ1-2, with D uncertain. Trimming removed 5 bases from V and 5 bases from J, with 13 bases in between. The V gene's germline CDR1 is SGHRS and CDR2 YFSETQ. The CDR3 runs 13 residues.

About this clone itself: This may be a read error: a much more frequent sequence differs by one nucleotide. The J gene is TRBJ1-1, the V gene TRBV19; D is undetermined. Trimming shortened V by 3 bases and J by 0 bases, and 17 bases separated the two germline ends. CDR3 size: 17 residues. The V gene's germline CDR1 is LNHDA and CDR2 SQIVND (reference sequence). CDR3: CASSISGIPTMNTEAFF. The CDR3 coding sequence is TGTGCCAGTAGTATTTCCGGGATACCGACTATGAACACTGAAGCTTTCTTT.

With regard to this clone: A much larger clone lies one base from this, so it may be a read error. The CDR3 loop is CASAGRGRDNQQFF. CDR3 nucleotides: TGCGCCAGCGCGGGCAGGGGGCGCGATAATCAGCAGTTCTTC. The V call is TRBV5-1, the J call TRBJ2-1, with 8 bases identical to TRBD1. CDR3 length: 14 amino acids. The germline gives CDR1 SGHRS, CDR2 YFSETQ. Trimming took 7 bases from V and 11 from J; bases not matched to a gene: 14.

About this clone itself: A much larger clone differs by one base, so this may be a read error. CDR3 nucleotides: TGTGCCACCCTACCTCAGGACAGGGTAGTTTACAATGAGCAGTTCTTC. Protein sequence: CATLPQDRVVYNEQFF. The chain joins TRBV10-3 to TRBJ2-1, with TRBD1 matching 8 bases. Unmatched junction bases numbered 15, after V lost 10 bases and J lost 4 bases. The CDR3 loop spans 16 amino acids. CDR1 is ENHRY, CDR2 SYGVKD, per germline.